These 4 T cell receptor beta chains were sequenced from one sample in a study of shared clonotypes between healthy human individuals (dated by TCRdb to the early 2020s). Receptor libraries were prepared by the immunoSEQ multiplex PCR assay. Not all clones reach the TCRdb copy of this immuneACCESS table, which keeps in-frame sequences only. Checked studies attribute under half of the gap to unresolved V genes and leave the rest unexplained. The sample profile shows some 2,000,000 clones; over 85% of them were found once. Of the sample, about 1.1% is held by the ten largest clones. For the CD8 naive samples, CD45RO-negative cells were positively selected for CCR7, yielding a CD45RA+CCR7+ population from which TemRA cells were excluded. The sequenced sample was naive CD8+ T cells sorted from blood. What the cell subset or site label conveys for this sample: CD45RA+CCR7+. These receptors were taken from a man aged 18 to 35 in good health.

The chain has TRBV6-1 and TRBJ1-1; D is ambiguous. The CDR3 runs 14 residues. Trimming cost V 5 bases and J 0 bases, with 10 bases left between them. Germline loops: CDR1 MNHNS, CDR2 SASEGT. In DNA, the CDR3 is TGTGCCAGCAGTCACGGGAACATGAACACTGAAGCTTTCTTT. It encodes CASSHGNMNTEAFF.

This clone was counted between two and nine times. Written as DNA, the CDR3 is TGTGCCTGGAATCAGAAGGGAGGCGGAAAGACCCAGTACTTC. It specifies CAWNQKGGGKTQYF. The rearrangement joins TRBV30 to TRBJ2-5; D possibly corresponds to TRBD2 (6 bases). Germline loops: CDR1 GTSNPN, CDR2 SVGIG (reference sequence). The V end was cut by 4 bases, the J end by 6 bases, with 18 bases between. CDR3 size: 14 residues.

The V call is TRBV5-1, the J call TRBJ1-2; 7 nucleotides line up with TRBD1. Germline CDR1 and CDR2: SGHRS and YFSETQ. The CDR3 spans 13 residues. V lost 4 bases to trimming and J lost 2 bases; unmatched junction nucleotides: 2. The CDR3 is CASSQGQNYGYTF. The CDR3, as DNA: TGCGCCAGCAGCCAGGGACAGAACTATGGCTACACCTTC.

The gene calls are TRBV2 and TRBJ2-1; TRBD2 matches 10 bases. In germline, CDR1 is SNHLY, CDR2 FYNNEI. J was trimmed by 1 base and V by 6 bases; bases with no gene match: 6. The CDR3 extends over 16 amino acids. The CDR3 sequence is CASSLTSGVSYNEQFF. DNA for the CDR3: TGTGCCAGCAGCCTTACTAGCGGGGTGTCCTACAATGAGCAGTTCTTC.